The 12 T cell receptor beta chains below were found in one sample sequenced in a study of T cell responses to AZD1222 COVID-19 vaccine. Produced via immunoSEQ multiplex PCR; TCRdb's table is partial and in-frame only. The table has 90,000 to 150,000 clones, around 87% seen once. The sample consisted of peripheral blood, taken on day 0 of AZD1222 vaccination. The receptors stem from an adult in good health.

The gene calls are TRBV19 and TRBJ1-1; the D gene is possibly TRBD1 (6 bases). Trimming took 3 bases from V and 10 from J, leaving 18 bases between them. There are 14 residues in the CDR3. CDR1 and CDR2 from the germline V gene are LNHDA and SQIVND (reference sequence). As DNA, the CDR3 is TGTGCCAGTAGTATTGCCCCCAGGGGAGGGGGAGCTTTCTTT. This gives the protein CASSIAPRGGGAFF. Drawing the rest from reference TRBV19 and TRBJ1-1, the complete variable domain is DGGITQSPKYLFRKEGQNVTLSCEQNLNHDAMYWYRQDPGQGLRLIYYSQIVNDFQKGDIAEGYSVSREKKESFPLTVTSAQKNPTAFYLCASSIAPRGGGAFFGQGTRLTVV.

The CDR3 region is CASSQVPGGVDEQYF. CDR3 nucleotides: TGCGCCAGCAGCCAAGTCCCAGGGGGTGTGGACGAGCAGTACTTC. V gene TRBV4-1 combines with J gene TRBJ2-7, with TRBD1 matching 7 bases. Germline V lookup: CDR1 MGHRA, CDR2 YSYEKL. CDR3 length: 15 amino acids. After removal of 1 base from V and 5 bases from J, the junction contained 8 bases not matched to a gene.

The chain is built from TRBV10-3 and TRBJ1-1; D call uncertain. Looked up from germline, CDR1 is ENHRY and CDR2 is SYGVKD. The length of the CDR3 is 13 residues. Trimming shortened V by 0 bases and J by 6 bases, and 8 bases separated the two germline ends. The CDR3 DNA is TGTGCCATCAGTGAGTCGGCCGACCCTGAAGCTTTCTTT. Translating it yields CAISESADPEAFF.

J is TRBJ2-1 and V is TRBV12-1. TRBV12-1 is a listed pseudogene. CDR3 length: 12 residues. CDR3 sequence (DNA): TGTGCCAGCAGCGTACCCTGGAATGAGCAGTTCTTC. Encoded protein: CASSVPWNEQFF.

CDR3 sequence: CASSQDGSMNTGELFF. CDR3 DNA sequence: TGTGCCAGCAGCCAAGACGGAAGTATGAACACCGGGGAGCTGTTTTTT. The chain joins TRBV4-2 to TRBJ2-2; unclear D gene. The germline gives CDR1 LGHNA, CDR2 YNFKEQ. This CDR3 comprises 16 residues. The ends were cut back, 0 bases at V and 1 base at J, with 9 bases in the middle.

This clone was detected once. V is TRBV5-6 and J is TRBJ2-5, with unresolved D. This CDR3 contains 13 residues. V lost 4 bases and J lost 5, with 12 bases in between. The V gene's germline CDR1 is SGHDT and CDR2 YYEEEE. Written as DNA, the CDR3 is TGTGCCAGCAGCGTCGACTTATACGAGACCCAGTACTTC. Translating it yields CASSVDLYETQYF.

The rearrangement links TRBV9 to TRBJ1-2; 7 bases agree with TRBD1. Germline V gene sequence: CDR1 SGDLS, CDR2 YYNGEE. The ends lost 4 bases at V and 7 bases at J; junction bases unmatched: 7. This CDR3 is 13 amino acids long. CDR3 nucleotide sequence: TGTGCCAGCAGCCTACGACAGGGCGGTGGCTACACCTTC. This sequence encodes CASSLRQGGGYTF.

CDR3 DNA sequence: TGTGCCAGCTCACCACCGAACACTGGGGCCCGAGAGACCCAGTACTTC. Translated, it gives CASSPPNTGARETQYF. The chain links TRBV18 to TRBJ2-5, with TRBD1 as a possible D gene (5 bases). The CDR3 runs 16 residues. Germline V gene data show CDR1 as KGHSH and CDR2 as LQKENI. Trimming cost V 0 bases and J 4 bases, with 15 bases left between them.

The gene calls are TRBV5-8 and TRBJ1-4, with D tentatively TRBD1 (5 bases). The CDR3 consists of 15 residues. CDR1 and CDR2 from the germline V gene are SGHTS and YDEGEE. Trimming removed 0 bases from V and 8 bases from J, with 14 bases in between. In DNA, the CDR3 is TGTGCCAGCAGCTTGGCCCCGGGGGACGGGGAAAAACTGTTTTTT. Its protein product is CASSLAPGDGEKLFF.

The chain links TRBV5-1 to TRBJ1-1; D may be TRBD1 (5 bases). Trimming took 4 bases from V and 2 from J, leaving 18 bases between them. CDR3 size: 16 residues. Germline CDR1 reads SGHRS; CDR2 reads YFSETQ. CDR3 protein: CASSRPGRASNTEAFF. The CDR3 DNA reads as TGCGCCAGCAGCCGACCCGGCAGGGCGTCAAACACTGAAGCTTTCTTT.

The chain has TRBV5-1 and TRBJ2-1; the match to TRBD2 covers 7 bases. This CDR3 spans 13 amino acids. V shed 4 bases, J shed 9 bases, and the junction held 7 bases outside the gene matches. Per germline, CDR1 SGHRS and CDR2 YFSETQ. The CDR3 DNA reads TGCGCCAGCAGCACTTCTAGCGGCGGTGAGCAGTTCTTC. This codes for CASSTSSGGEQFF.

This rearrangement joins TRBV6-2 or TRBV6-3 to TRBJ1-3, with a tentative D call TRBD1 (6 bases). The germline gives CDR1 MNHEY, CDR2 SVGEGT. The CDR3 has 17 residues. The V end was cut by 0 bases, the J end by 0 bases, with 12 bases between. CDR3 coding DNA: TGTGCCAGCAGTTACTCCGGGACACCGACCTCTGGAAACACCATATATTTT. It is translated as CASSYSGTPTSGNTIYF.